Sequencing of this T cell receptor beta chain was carried out in a study of blood T cell repertoires in COVID-19. Germline V lookup: CDR1 MNHEY, CDR2 SVGAGI. The CDR3 has 15 residues. Germline trimming cut 5 bases from V and 2 bases from J; bases unmatched to any gene: 6. Clones were read by immunoSEQ multiplex PCR, and TCRdb kept only the in-frame ones, dropping some. This sample carries some 120,000 clones, around 77% of them seen once, and the ten largest clones take 7.9%. Sequences were obtained from peripheral blood. The chain couples TRBV6-5 to TRBJ2-7; 10 bases match TRBD1. The sequence derives from a human donor in a cohort sampled during active COVID-19. The CDR3 loop is CASSHPGTGAYEQYF. The CDR3 bases are TGTGCCAGCAGTCACCCCGGGACAGGGGCCTACGAGCAGTACTTC.